This is a list of T cell receptor beta chains from one sample in a study of beta chain features in type 1 diabetes. Sequencing was performed with immunoSEQ multiplex PCR; in TCRdb, only in-frame clones are kept and a portion is missing. The profile shows some 660,000 clones, about an eighth of them singletons. Sample: naive CD4+ T cells from blood. All receptors derive from a man between 18 and 29 years old with type 1 diabetes. Each CDR3 is given with its conserved first and last residue. The D gene is left open where the match is weak. Where a row states a size, it is once, few, many or the class of an expanded clone; other rows omit it.

J	size	D	V	CDR3	DNA
TRBJ2-1	few	-	TRBV4-1	CASSQGEQVYNEQFF	TGCGCCAGCAGCCAAGGGGAACAGGTCTACAATGAGCAGTTCTTC
TRBJ2-2	-	-	TRBV30	CASGFQSMGATGELFF	TGTGCCTCAGGATTTCAAAGTATGGGGGCTACCGGGGAGCTGTTTTTT
TRBJ2-7	once	TRBD2	TRBV4-2	CASSQELAGGLLEQYF	TGTGCCAGCAGCCAAGAGCTAGCGGGAGGGCTCCTCGAGCAGTACTTC
TRBJ2-5	-	-	TRBV5-4	CASSPRRAGALVETQYF	TGTGCCAGCAGCCCCAGGAGGGCAGGGGCCCTGGTGGAGACCCAGTACTTC
TRBJ1-6	-	-	TRBV5-1	CASSFTASSYNSPLHF	TGCGCCAGCAGCTTCACGGCCAGCTCCTATAATTCACCCCTCCACTTT
TRBJ2-2	-	-	TRBV5-1	CASSLKTVVGELFF	TGCGCCAGCAGCTTGAAAACTGTCGTCGGGGAGCTGTTTTTT
TRBJ2-5	-	TRBD1	TRBV9	CASSTSGTGYETQYF	TGTGCCAGCAGCACATCCGGGACAGGGTACGAGACCCAGTACTTC
TRBJ2-5	few	TRBD2	TRBV29-1	CSVSRGGRIETQYF	TGCAGCGTTTCTCGGGGGGGGCGAATAGAGACCCAGTACTTC
TRBJ1-5	-	-	TRBV30	CAWSTLENNQPQHF	TGTGCCTGGAGTACGTTGGAGAACAATCAGCCCCAGCATTTT
TRBJ2-7	-	-	TRBV21-1	CARRTGDYEQYF	TGTGCCAGAAGGACAGGGGACTACGAGCAGTACTTC